The next 21 T cell receptor beta chains were all read from a single sample in a study of CD8+CD57+ T cells in acquired aplastic anemia. The use of genomic DNA as template underpinned the TCR beta VDJ and CDR3 profiling. TCRdb independently ran MiXCR on the reads; one entry per CDR3 protein. The sample has 150,000 to 200,000 distinct CDR3 sequences, approximately 40% seen once. Material: sorted CD4+, CD8+, or CD8+CD57+ T cells (not recorded which) from PBMCs. The receptors derive from a human donor in good health.

The gene calls are TRBV2 and TRBJ1-1; the D gene is possibly TRBD1 (5 bases). The CDR3 runs to 14 residues. V lost 7 bases to trimming and J lost 2 bases, with 14 bases between them. In germline, CDR1 is SNHLY, CDR2 FYNNEI. CDR3 nucleotide sequence: TGTGCCAGCATCCCGGGACCGGATAACACTGAAGCTTTCTTT. This encodes CASIPGPDNTEAFF.

The V and J genes are TRBV20-1 and TRBJ2-5, with 7 bases lining up with TRBD2. The CDR3 covers 14 residues. J was trimmed by 5 bases and V by 5 bases; bases with no gene match: 11. Germline CDR1 DFQATT, CDR2 SNEGSKA (reference sequence). CDR3 protein: CSAPNVGGVETQYF. The CDR3 region has the DNA TGCAGTGCTCCCAACGTGGGGGGGGTGGAGACCCAGTACTTC.

Of note for this clonotype: The junction departs from germline at one end; a sequencing error may be responsible. The gene calls are TRBV28 and TRBJ1-4; D remains unclear. Germline assignment: CDR1 MDHEN and CDR2 SYDVKM. This CDR3 has 14 residues. CDR3 in DNA: TGTGCCAGCAGCTTATTCGGAGGGAATGAAAAACTGTTTTTT. Its protein is CASSLFGGNEKLFF.

This clonotype was seen a few times. This chain uses TRBV30 with TRBJ2-3; TRBD2 is a possible D gene (5 bases). Germline V CDR1 and CDR2: GTSNPN, SVGIG (reference sequence). The CDR3 is 14 amino acids. The V and J ends lost 4 bases and 0 bases respectively, with 11 bases between them. The chain's CDR3 is CAWTYGISTDTQYF. As DNA, the CDR3 is TGTGCCTGGACATACGGGATTAGCACAGATACGCAGTATTTT.

This chain joins TRBV20-1 and TRBJ1-1; D call uncertain. Trimming removed 0 bases from V and 4 bases from J, with 12 bases in between. The germline gives CDR1 DFQATT, CDR2 SNEGSKA (reference sequence). CDR3 length: 14 amino acids. The CDR3, as DNA: TGCAGTGCTAGAGATTTGTCACGGGCCACTGAAGCTTTCTTT. This codes for CSARDLSRATEAFF.

This clonotype was counted at least ten times. The chain uses TRBV20-1 and TRBJ2-1, with TRBD2 identical over 12 bases. V dropped 5 bases and J dropped 8; count of bases not matched to a gene: 10. CDR1 is DFQATT and CDR2 is SNEGSKA in the germline V gene (reference sequence). The CDR3 runs to 15 residues. DNA of the CDR3: TGCAGTGCTTCCCCGACTAGCGGGAGTATTGATGAGCAGTTCTTC. This sequence encodes CSASPTSGSIDEQFF.

This clonotype was observed at least ten times. This chain joins TRBV19 and TRBJ1-2; D possibly corresponds to TRBD1 (5 bases). Between the trimmed V and J ends, which lost 3 bases and 1 base, there was a span of 9 bases. The CDR3 is 14 amino acids. The germline V gene encodes CDR1 LNHDA and CDR2 SQIVND (reference sequence). CDR3 bases: TGTGCCAGTAGTATCCCGACAGATAACTATGGCTACACCTTC. As protein: CASSIPTDNYGYTF.

This clonotype was detected ten times or more. The V gene is TRBV19, the J gene TRBJ2-2, with D perhaps given as TRBD1 or TRBD2 (5 bases each). Germline V CDR1 and CDR2: LNHDA, SQIVND (reference sequence). The CDR3 consists of 16 residues. V lost 3 bases and J lost 5, with 16 bases in between. CDR3 protein: CASSIQKGRRTGELFF. The CDR3 DNA is TGTGCCAGTAGTATCCAAAAGGGACGAAGGACCGGGGAGCTGTTTTTT.

This clonotype was counted a single time. The chain couples TRBV2 to TRBJ1-2, with D maybe TRBD1 (5 bases). This CDR3 is 12 amino acids long. The germline V and J ends were trimmed by 6 bases and 5 bases, with 10 bases remaining between them. Germline V lookup: CDR1 SNHLY, CDR2 FYNNEI. This chain's CDR3 is CASSRDPYGYTF. As DNA, the CDR3 is TGTGCCAGCAGCCGGGACCCGTATGGCTACACCTTC. The full variable domain, rest sourced from reference TRBV2 and TRBJ1-2, is EPEVTQTPSHQVTQMGQEVILRCVPISNHLYFYWYRQILGQKVEFLVSFYNNEISEKSEIFDDQFSVERPDGSNFTLKIRSTKLEDSAMYFCASSRDPYGYTFGSGTRLTVV.

V gene TRBV9 combines with J gene TRBJ2-3; 9 bases match TRBD1. The junction had 10 bases not matched to a gene; V was cut back by 5 bases and J by 3 bases. Germline values: CDR1 SGDLS, CDR2 YYNGEE. The CDR3 is made up of 16 amino acids. CDR3 protein: CASSKQGAAETDTQYF. CDR3 DNA sequence: TGTGCCAGCAGTAAACAGGGGGCCGCAGAAACAGATACGCAGTATTTT.

The chain couples TRBV11-2 to TRBJ1-2, with D uncertain. With 1 base removed from V and 3 bases from J, the gap between germline ends came to 6 bases. Germline-derived CDR1 and CDR2 are SGHAT and FQNNGV. The CDR3 runs 13 residues. The CDR3 DNA sequence: TGTGCCAGCAGCTTAGTCCCGGACTATGGCTACACCTTC. Its translation: CASSLVPDYGYTF.

This clonotype showed up just a few times. The CDR3 region has the DNA TGTGCCAGCAGCTTCGGACAGGGTCTCTCCTACGAGCAGTACTTC. It translates to CASSFGQGLSYEQYF. This chain connects TRBV9 to TRBJ2-7, with 8 bases identical to TRBD1. The CDR3 loop spans 15 amino acids. Per the germline V gene, CDR1 is SGDLS and CDR2 is YYNGEE. V shed 4 bases and J 0 bases; nucleotides not matched to a gene: 6.

The chain employs TRBV19 and TRBJ1-2, with D possibly TRBD1 on 6 matching bases. Germline V gene data show CDR1 as LNHDA and CDR2 as SQIVND (reference sequence). With 6 bases removed from V and 5 bases from J, the gap between germline ends came to 19 bases. This CDR3 comprises 15 residues. The CDR3 DNA is TGTGCCAGTAGGAGTACAGGGTATAGTAGGTATGGCTACACCTTC. It codes for CASRSTGYSRYGYTF.

Regarding this clonotype: The junction does not match germline at one end; this may be a read error. V and J are TRBV9 and TRBJ2-1, with 8 bases fitting TRBD2. This CDR3 is 14 amino acids long. Per germline, CDR1 SGDLS and CDR2 YYNGEE. CDR3 residues: CASSVTSGSNEQLF. Here the CDR3 DNA reads TGTGCCAGCAGCGTAACCAGCGGGAGCAATGAGCAGCTCTTC.

The chain recombines TRBV10-3 with TRBJ2-7; TRBD1 matches 7 bases. The CDR3 consists of 14 residues. V shed 7 bases, J shed 6 bases, and the junction held 12 bases outside the gene matches. The germline V gene has CDR1 ENHRY and CDR2 SYGVKD. CDR3 nucleotide sequence: TGTGCCATCACTTCCGGACAGGAGATCGGCGAGCAGTACTTC. Its protein is CAITSGQEIGEQYF.

This clonotype was counted ten times or more. V usage is TRBV19 and J usage is TRBJ2-6, with D uncertain. Germline CDR1 reads LNHDA; CDR2 reads SQIVND (reference sequence). The V end was cut by 3 bases, the J end by 1 base, with 7 bases between. The CDR3 totals 15 residues. CDR3 loop: CASSILPSGANVLTF. The DNA of the CDR3 is TGTGCCAGTAGTATTCTACCTTCTGGGGCCAACGTCCTGACTTTC.

The chain carries TRBV7-9 and TRBJ2-7; a possible D gene is TRBD1 (5 bases). Deletions cut 4 bases from V and 4 bases from J, with 11 bases between. CDR3 length equals 13 residues. Germline V gene data show CDR1 as SEHNR and CDR2 as FQNEAQ (reference sequence). In DNA form, the CDR3 reads TGTGCCAGCAGCTCCACCAGGGTTTACGAGCAGTACTTC. Amino acid sequence: CASSSTRVYEQYF. The whole variable domain, filled in from reference TRBV7-9 and TRBJ2-7, reads DTGVSQNPRHKITKRGQNVTFRCDPISEHNRLYWYRQTLGQGPEFLTYFQNEAQLEKSRLLSDRFSAERPKGSFSTLEIQRTEQGDSAMYLCASSSTRVYEQYFGPGTRLTVT.

Ten or more counts support this clonotype. This chain joins TRBV7-8 and TRBJ2-2; 7 bases align to TRBD1. J gave up 0 bases and V 5 bases, and 3 bases lay outside the gene matches. Germline V CDR1 and CDR2: SGHVS, FQNEAQ. The CDR3 has 15 amino acids. CDR3 DNA: TGTGCCAGCAGCGCTGGGACAGCGAACACCGGGGAGCTGTTTTTT. Amino acids: CASSAGTANTGELFF.

The V and J genes are TRBV10-3 and TRBJ2-3; D remains unclear. V lost 3 bases and J lost 0, with 10 bases in between. The CDR3 is 15 amino acids. Germline values: CDR1 ENHRY, CDR2 SYGVKD. The CDR3 loop is CAISDSSSSTDTQYF. The CDR3 bases are TGTGCCATCAGTGACAGCTCATCTAGCACAGATACGCAGTATTTT.

In this sample, this clonotype turned up a few times. This chain uses TRBV2 with TRBJ2-1; 7 bases fit TRBD1. V lost 2 bases and J lost 4; bases outside the gene matches: 5. This CDR3 is built from 15 residues. Germline V CDR1 and CDR2: SNHLY, FYNNEI. This CDR3 reads CASSEQGTAYNEQFF. CDR3 coding DNA: TGTGCCAGCAGTGAACAGGGGACAGCTTACAATGAGCAGTTCTTC. The full variable domain, completed using reference TRBV2 and TRBJ2-1, is EPEVTQTPSHQVTQMGQEVILRCVPISNHLYFYWYRQILGQKVEFLVSFYNNEISEKSEIFDDQFSVERPDGSNFTLKIRSTKLEDSAMYFCASSEQGTAYNEQFFGPGTRLTVL.

This clonotype was detected a few times. The chain recombines TRBV20-1 with TRBJ2-1, with 16 positions matching TRBD2. Germline V gene data show CDR1 as DFQATT and CDR2 as SNEGSKA (reference sequence). This CDR3 has 18 amino acids. With V trimmed by 3 bases and J by 12 bases, 17 bases remained unmatched. CDR3 region: CSASPNSGTSGGAVGQFF. CDR3 in DNA: TGCAGTGCTAGCCCTAATTCCGGGACTAGCGGGGGGGCCGTAGGGCAGTTCTTC.